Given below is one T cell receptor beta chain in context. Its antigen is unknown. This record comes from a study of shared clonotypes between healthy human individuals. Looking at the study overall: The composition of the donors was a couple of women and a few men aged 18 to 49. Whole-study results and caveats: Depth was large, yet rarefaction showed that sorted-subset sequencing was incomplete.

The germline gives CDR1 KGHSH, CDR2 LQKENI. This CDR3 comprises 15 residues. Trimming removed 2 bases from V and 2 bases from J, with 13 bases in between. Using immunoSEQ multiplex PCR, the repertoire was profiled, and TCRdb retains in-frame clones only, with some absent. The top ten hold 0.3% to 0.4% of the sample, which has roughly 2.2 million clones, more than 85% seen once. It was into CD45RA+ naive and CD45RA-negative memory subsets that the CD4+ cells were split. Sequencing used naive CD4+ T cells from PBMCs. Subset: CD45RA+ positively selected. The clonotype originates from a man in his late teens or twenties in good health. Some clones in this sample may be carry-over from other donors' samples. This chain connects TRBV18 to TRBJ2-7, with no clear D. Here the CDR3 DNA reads TGTGCCAGCTCACCATCTACTAACAGCGCCTACGAGCAGTACTTC. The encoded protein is CASSPSTNSAYEQYF.